This TCR beta chain comes out of a study of cytomegalovirus exposure and HLA in healthy donors. Notes on the study in general: A later analysis found that most CMV-associated TCR beta chains appeared HLA-restricted. Some segments of the V type, notably TRBV6-2 and TRBV6-3, were excluded as indistinguishable. According to an earlier analysis, most TCR beta V segments yielded productive rearrangements about 90% or about 30% of the time.

Both 60 Vbeta primers and 13 Jbeta primers went into the PCR. Assay used: immunoSEQ multiplex PCR; TCRdb lists only in-frame clones, some missing. The sample lists more than 45,000 clones; roughly 81% were seen once. Donors sampled were nominally healthy, though unrecorded immune exposures were likely. Concerning this clone itself: The antigen is unknown.

The CDR3 totals 14 residues. V shed 1 base and J shed 6 bases, with 11 bases lying between them. Germline V gene lookup returns CDR1 SGHVS and CDR2 FQNEAQ. This TCR was sampled from a woman aged 40 to 50 in good health and CMV-seropositive. The source material was PBMCs. This rearrangement joins TRBV7-8 to TRBJ2-3; D possibly corresponds to TRBD2 (5 bases). The CDR3 spells CASSLVSGIDTQYF. CDR3 bases: TGTGCCAGCAGCTTAGTATCGGGGATCGATACGCAGTATTTT.